The 6 T cell receptor beta chains below all came from one sample that was sequenced in a study of blood T cells in healthy people across ages. For the second PCR, which ran for about 6 to 11 cycles, a sample-barcoded 5' primer and a J-beta primer mix were used. TCRdb re-derived calls from the 5' RACE reads in MiXCR, one entry per CDR3 protein. This table holds approximately 800,000 distinct CDR3 sequences, under 80% found once. The sequencing sample was made of blood. The receptor set was obtained from a man aged 30 to 39 in good health.

This chain joins TRBV20-1 and TRBJ2-4; 10 bases are shared with TRBD2. This CDR3 is 21 amino acids long. V lost 0 bases to trimming and J lost 0 bases; unmatched junction nucleotides: 17. The V gene's germline CDR1 is DFQATT and CDR2 SNEGSKA (reference sequence). As DNA, the CDR3 is TGCAGTGCTAGAGACGATTACTCCGGGGCTAGCGGGGGAATAGCCAAAAACATTCAGTACTTC. Translating it yields CSARDDYSGASGGIAKNIQYF.

This chain joins TRBV6-2 or TRBV6-3 and TRBJ2-7; D is tentatively TRBD1 or TRBD2 (5 bases each). The CDR3 extends over 19 amino acids. V shed 8 bases and J shed 4 bases, with 33 bases lying between them. Germline-derived CDR1 and CDR2 are MNHEY and SVGEGT. The CDR3 is CASDPQSGRGATGAYEQYF. CDR3 nucleotides: TGTGCCAGCGACCCTCAAAGTGGACGTGGGGCCACCGGGGCTTACGAGCAGTACTTC.

CDR3 bases: TGTGCCATCAGACGCGGGGGTTTCACAGATACGCAGTATTTT. Translated, it gives CAIRRGGFTDTQYF. The gene calls are TRBV10-3 and TRBJ2-3; 7 nucleotides match TRBD2. This CDR3 comprises 14 residues. V lost 6 bases and J lost 2; bases outside the gene matches: 5. Germline assignment: CDR1 ENHRY and CDR2 SYGVKD.

This clonotype was counted only a few times. The chain has TRBV7-2 and TRBJ1-2, with TRBD1 matching over 10 bases. Trimming at V came to 7 bases and at J to 7 bases, leaving 9 bases not matched to a gene. CDR1 is SGHTA and CDR2 is FQGNSA in the germline V gene. This CDR3 spans 14 amino acids. In DNA, the CDR3 is TGTGCCAGCATCATAGACAGGGGGCAGGGTGGCTACACCTTC. Translating it yields CASIIDRGQGGYTF.

CDR3 loop: CASSVDRDGDEQFF. The CDR3 coding sequence is TGTGCCAGCAGCGTCGACAGGGATGGGGATGAGCAGTTCTTC. This rearrangement joins TRBV7-2 to TRBJ2-1, with 7 bases lining up with TRBD1. This CDR3 contains 14 residues. With V trimmed by 5 bases and J by 8 bases, 9 bases remained unmatched. The germline V gene has CDR1 SGHTA and CDR2 FQGNSA.

As concerns this clonotype: The germline gene is not matched at one end of the junction; a read error may be the cause. The gene calls are TRBV4-2 and TRBJ2-7; 11 bases map to TRBD2. The germline CDR1 and CDR2 sequences are LGHNA and YNFKEQ. The CDR3 runs 17 residues. The CDR3 loop is CASSQEFGTSGAYGQYF. The CDR3 DNA reads TGTGCCAGCAGCCAGGAGTTTGGGACTAGCGGTGCCTACGGGCAGTACTTC.